The 11 T cell receptor beta chains below come from one sample, sequenced in a study of blood T cell repertoires in COVID-19 (dated by TCRdb to 2018 to 2020). Receptor libraries were prepared by the immunoSEQ multiplex PCR assay. In TCRdb, the immuneACCESS table is reduced to in-frame sequences with V and J assigned. These tables do not hold every clone; where another copy was compared, an unresolved V gene accounts for under half, and the others remain unexplained. For this sample the table gives 250,000 to 350,000 clones, of which roughly 87% were detected only once. The ten largest clonotypes hold about 2.2% of the sample. Sequencing was carried out using peripheral blood. Receptors were obtained from a woman between 45 and 65 years old who had recovered from COVID-19.

This clone was seen once. The rearrangement links TRBV13 to TRBJ2-5; 10 bases agree with TRBD2. Germline V gives CDR1 PRHDT, CDR2 FYEKMQ (reference sequence). V was pared by 3 bases and J by 1 base, with 5 bases of the junction left unmatched. CDR3 length equals 16 residues. CDR3 sequence (DNA): TGTGCCAGCAGCTTCCGAGCGGGGGGGATCCAAGAGACCCAGTACTTC. Protein product: CASSFRAGGIQETQYF.

This clone was found once. This chain uses TRBV6-4 with TRBJ2-7; 7 bases line up with TRBD2. The germline V gene has CDR1 MRHNA and CDR2 SNTAGT. This CDR3 contains 16 residues. The trim removed 0 bases at V and 1 base at J, leaving 6 bases unmatched. The CDR3 loop is CASSDSGGVLSYEQYF. CDR3 bases: TGTGCCAGCAGTGACTCGGGGGGGGTGCTATCCTACGAGCAGTACTTC.

The V gene is TRBV9, the J gene TRBJ1-1; TRBD1 is a possible D gene (6 bases). Germline V gene sequence: CDR1 SGDLS, CDR2 YYNGEE. The CDR3 has 14 amino acids. Trimming took off 2 bases at V and 8 bases at J, with 16 bases between the two ends. The DNA of the CDR3 is TGTGCCAGCAGCGTCGTGGGACAAAACCCCGAAGCTTTCTTT. It encodes CASSVVGQNPEAFF.

This sequence joins TRBV5-1 and TRBJ2-7, with a tentative D call TRBD2 (6 bases). Deletions cut 3 bases from V and 2 bases from J, with 15 bases between. The CDR3 is 15 residues long. The V gene's germline CDR1 is SGHRS and CDR2 YFSETQ. The CDR3 sequence: CASSSAAGRTYEQYF. Here the CDR3 DNA reads TGCGCCAGCAGCTCCGCTGCCGGGAGAACCTACGAGCAGTACTTC.

The chain carries TRBV12-5 and TRBJ2-2, with TRBD2 matching 8 bases. There are 19 residues in the CDR3. From germline, CDR1 is LGHNT and CDR2 FRNRAP. Trimming cost V 1 base and J 4 bases; bases outside gene matches: 14. The CDR3 DNA sequence: TGTGCTAGTGGTTTGGCGACTCCGTCGCGGGGGGACATCACCGGGGAGCTGTTTTTT. Amino acids: CASGLATPSRGDITGELFF.

The chain carries TRBV6-2 or TRBV6-3 and TRBJ1-1; 7 nucleotides agree with TRBD1. CDR1 and CDR2 from the germline V gene are MNHEY and SVGEGT. CDR3 size: 15 residues. V was clipped by 5 bases and J by 2 bases; unmatched bases: 8. The CDR3 DNA follows: TGTGCCAGCAGTCCGACCGGGACAGTTAACACTGAAGCTTTCTTT. This encodes CASSPTGTVNTEAFF.

In its sample, this clone was seen once. V and J are TRBV4-2 and TRBJ1-6, with D possibly TRBD1 on 5 matching bases. With 6 bases removed from V and 5 bases from J, the gap between germline ends came to 11 bases. This CDR3 is 14 amino acids long. Germline V gene lookup returns CDR1 LGHNA and CDR2 YNFKEQ. The CDR3 spells CASSGQGNNSPLHF. In DNA, the CDR3 is TGTGCCAGCAGTGGTCAGGGAAATAATTCACCCCTCCACTTT.

This clone was recorded once. V is TRBV5-1 and J is TRBJ2-7, with D tentatively TRBD2 (6 bases). The V end was cut by 2 bases, the J end by 0 bases, with 12 bases between. CDR3 length equals 15 residues. Germline CDR1 SGHRS, CDR2 YFSETQ. CDR3 nucleotide sequence: TGCGCCAGCAGCTTAACAGCGGGTAGCTCCTACGAGCAGTACTTC. Its protein is CASSLTAGSSYEQYF.

This rearrangement joins TRBV7-2 to TRBJ1-1; 8 bases line up with TRBD1. CDR1 and CDR2 (germline): SGHTA, FQGNSA. Losses at the gene ends were 5 bases for V and 8 bases for J; bases not matched to a gene: 4. This CDR3 is 12 amino acids long. As DNA, the CDR3 is TGTGCCAGCAGCCCGAGGACAGGGGAAGCTTTCTTT. It is translated as CASSPRTGEAFF.

The CDR3 spells CATATGQGDHSRGYTF. For the CDR3, the DNA is TGTGCCACCGCGACGGGACAGGGGGATCACTCGCGAGGCTACACCTTC. The chain recombines TRBV10-3 with TRBJ1-2; TRBD1 matches at 11 bases. With V trimmed by 10 bases and J by 8 bases, 18 bases remained unmatched. Germline V gene sequence: CDR1 ENHRY, CDR2 SYGVKD. CDR3 length: 16 amino acids.

This chain connects TRBV27 to TRBJ2-5, with 7 bases lining up with TRBD1. The V gene's germline CDR1 is MNHEY and CDR2 SMNVEV (reference sequence). This CDR3 comprises 14 residues. CDR3 residues: CVKRGPPYQETQYF. CDR3 nucleotide sequence: TGTGTCAAGAGGGGGCCACCGTACCAAGAGACCCAGTACTTC.